These T cell receptor beta chains were read from a single sample in a study of blood T cell repertoires in COVID-19. Some clones are missing from TCRdb's copy, which holds only in-frame ones; the method was immunoSEQ multiplex PCR. The table lists about 89,000 clones, about 83% of them singletons. The sample was peripheral blood. The receptors derive from a man in his 70s with COVID-19, enrolled during active disease. Each CDR3 is given with its conserved first and last residue. Fields, in order: D gene, V gene, J gene, clone size, CDR3 DNA, CDR3 protein. D genes are given only for firm matches. Part of the rows lack a size; the others show once, few, many or a class for expanded clones.

>TRBD1|TRBV6-5|TRBJ2-7|NA
TGTGCCAGCAGGTCACAGGGGGCGGTCGGCGACGAGCAGTACTTC
CASRSQGAVGDEQYF
>NA|TRBV12-5|TRBJ1-5|NA
TGTGCTAGTGGTTTGGCCGGGGGGGCACAGCCCCAGCATTTT
CASGLAGGAQPQHF
>NA|TRBV25-1|TRBJ1-1|NA
TGTGCCAGCAGTGAAGGACAGAAATGGAACACTGAAGCTTTCTTT
CASSEGQKWNTEAFF
>NA|TRBV15|TRBJ1-1|NA
TGTGCCACCAGCAGAGATGGGGTGGGAGCAGTCACTGAAGCTTTCTTT
CATSRDGVGAVTEAFF
>NA|TRBV5-1|TRBJ2-5|NA
TGCGCCAGCAGCTTGTATGCAGGGAAACAAGAGACCCAGTACTTC
CASSLYAGKQETQYF
>NA|TRBV10-1|TRBJ1-6|NA
TGCGCCAGCCAACGCGGGGTGGATTCACCCCTCCACTTT
CASQRGVDSPLHF
>TRBD1|TRBV9|TRBJ1-4|NA
TGTGCCAGCAGCGTAGCTCCCGGACAGGGTTCCGGAGGTGAAAAACTGTTTTTT
CASSVAPGQGSGGEKLFF
>NA|TRBV18|TRBJ2-7|once
TGTGCCAGCTCACCAAGGGCAGGGGAAGAGCAGTACTTC
CASSPRAGEEQYF
>TRBD1|TRBV4-1|TRBJ1-5|NA
TGCGCCAGCAGCCAGGCAGGGGGCAGCAATCAGCCCCAGCATTTT
CASSQAGGSNQPQHF
>NA|TRBV2|TRBJ1-3|few
TGTGCCAGCAGTGAGGGGGCGCGGCGGAACACCATATATTTT
CASSEGARRNTIYF
>NA|TRBV4-3|TRBJ2-6|NA
TGCGCCAGCAGCCAAGCCCACCAGACTTCTGGGGCCAACGTCCTGACTTTC
CASSQAHQTSGANVLTF
>TRBD1|TRBV11-3|TRBJ1-4|NA
TGTGCCAGCAGCTTAGTGGGACAGAGACTGTTTTTT
CASSLVGQRLFF
>NA|TRBV15|TRBJ1-1|once
TGTGCCACCAGCCTCCTCACTAGGAACACTGAAGCTTTCTTT
CATSLLTRNTEAFF
>TRBD1|TRBV10-3|TRBJ1-1|NA
TGTGCCATCAGTGTTCTAGGGGGCCCGGGAACTGAAGCTTTCTTT
CAISVLGGPGTEAFF
>NA|TRBV7-2|TRBJ1-1|NA
TGTGCCAGCAGCCCTTATCTGAACACTGAAGCTTTCTTT
CASSPYLNTEAFF
>TRBD1|TRBV5-1|TRBJ1-2|NA
TGCGCCAGCAGCTTTAATGGTCCGGGACAGGGAAGTGGCTACACCTTC
CASSFNGPGQGSGYTF
>NA|TRBV11-2|TRBJ1-2|NA
TGTGCCAGCAGCTCCTCCGGGGGCTACACCTTC
CASSSSGGYTF
>NA|TRBV20-1|TRBJ2-7|NA
TGCGGAGTATCGAGCTCCTACGAGCAGTACTTC
CGVSSSYEQYF
>NA|TRBV6-5|TRBJ2-6|NA
TGTGCCAGCATTTCTCTCAGCTCTGGGGCCAACGTCCTGACTTTC
CASISLSSGANVLTF
>TRBD1|TRBV6-5|TRBJ2-7|NA
TGTGCCAGCTATAGGGGGCTGACAGGGAGCTACGAGCAGTACTTC
CASYRGLTGSYEQYF
>TRBD1|TRBV7-9|TRBJ1-1|NA
TGTGCCAGCAGCACAGGGGCTGAAGCTTTCTTT
CASSTGAEAFF
>TRBD1|TRBV5-1|TRBJ1-1|once
TGCGCCAGCAGCTTGGGACAGGGAGACGGAGCTTTCTTT
CASSLGQGDGAFF
>NA|TRBV11-2|TRBJ2-3|NA
TGTGCCAGCAGCTTCATTCAGGGATTAGATACGCAGTATTTT
CASSFIQGLDTQYF
>NA|TRBV27|TRBJ2-1|NA
TGTGCCAGCAGTTTTAAAGCTTACAATGAGCAGTTCTTC
CASSFKAYNEQFF
>TRBD1|TRBV28|TRBJ1-1|NA
TGTGCCAGCAGAACCCATCACAGGGGGAACACTGAAGCTTTCTTT
CASRTHHRGNTEAFF
>NA|TRBV10-3|TRBJ1-4|NA
TGTGCCATCAGTGAGGCGATGGGAGGGGGTGAAAAACTGTTTTTT
CAISEAMGGGEKLFF
>TRBD1|TRBV24-1|TRBJ1-1|NA
TGTGCCACCAAAATGGCTGGGGTAAGCCGGGACAGGAACACTGAAGCTTTCTTT
CATKMAGVSRDRNTEAFF
>NA|TRBV29-1|TRBJ2-5|medium-sized
TGCAGCGTTGGACACCTCGATTTGGGGACCCAGTACTTC
CSVGHLDLGTQYF
>NA|TRBV7-2|TRBJ1-2|NA
TGTGCCAGCAGCGCAGGGCCTAACTATGGCTACACCTTC
CASSAGPNYGYTF
>NA|TRBV28|TRBJ2-2|NA
TGTGCCAGCCGGGAGAACACCGGGGAGCTGTTTTTT
CASRENTGELFF
>NA|TRBV19|TRBJ1-6|NA
TGTGCCAGTAGTCTTGGAGGGGCCTTGGGATCACCCCTCCACTTT
CASSLGGALGSPLHF
>NA|TRBV5-8|TRBJ2-5|NA
TGTGCCAGCAGCAAGGAGTCAGAGACCCAGTACTTC
CASSKESETQYF
>NA|TRBV18|TRBJ2-1|NA
TGTGCCAGCTCACAGACTAGACAAGATGAGCAGTTCTTC
CASSQTRQDEQFF
>NA|TRBV3-1/TRBV3-2|TRBJ2-5|NA
TGTGCCAGCAGCCCACGAGCGGAACACGGGGAGACCCAGTACTTC
CASSPRAEHGETQYF
>TRBD1|TRBV2|TRBJ1-1|NA
TGTGCCAGCAGAGGGGGGACAGCCCCGAACACTGAAGCTTTCTTT
CASRGGTAPNTEAFF
>TRBD1|TRBV30|TRBJ2-6|NA
TGTGCCTGGAGGGTACGGGACAGATACTCTGGGGCCAACGTCCTGACTTTC
CAWRVRDRYSGANVLTF
>NA|TRBV24-1|TRBJ1-2|NA
TGTGCCACCGCCGAGGGGGGGGTAAACTATGGCTACACCTTC
CATAEGGVNYGYTF
>TRBD2|TRBV3-1/TRBV3-2|TRBJ2-7|NA
TGTGCCAGCAGCCAAGGAACTAGCGGGAGAGTGAGTAAAATGGGATTC
CASSQGTSGRVSKMGF
>TRBD2|TRBV9|TRBJ2-2|NA
TGTGCCAGCAGCGGACGTACCTCTGCTAGCGGGAGGGGGGAGCTGTTTTTT
CASSGRTSASGRGELFF
>NA|TRBV6-5|TRBJ1-1|once
TGTGCCAGCAGTCGGGGGACTGAAGCTTTCTTT
CASSRGTEAFF
>NA|TRBV6-6|TRBJ1-4|NA
TGTGCCAGCAGTCAGACAGCAACTAATGAAAAACTGTTTTTT
CASSQTATNEKLFF
>NA|TRBV6-5|TRBJ2-3|NA
TGTGCCAGCAGTTACGGGCAGTACGGGAAGAGTACGCAGTATTTT
CASSYGQYGKSTQYF
>TRBD2|TRBV30|TRBJ2-1|NA
TGTGCCTGGAGTCCGGGAGGAGTCAATGAGCAGTTCTTC
CAWSPGGVNEQFF
>NA|TRBV18|TRBJ2-6|NA
TGTGCCAGCTCACCACTAGGAGGCGCCCATAGCTCTGGGGCCAACGTCCTGACTTTC
CASSPLGGAHSSGANVLTF
>TRBD2|TRBV11-1|TRBJ2-7|many
TGTGCCAGCAGCTTCGCTAGCGGGGGTTACGAGCAGTACTTC
CASSFASGGYEQYF
>NA|TRBV7-9|TRBJ1-3|NA
TGTGCCAGCAGCGCCCGGGGCTCTGGAAACACCATATATTTT
CASSARGSGNTIYF
>NA|TRBV18|TRBJ1-5|NA
TGTGCCAGCTCCGACAGACATAGCAATCAGCCCCAGCATTTT
CASSDRHSNQPQHF
>NA|TRBV18|TRBJ1-5|NA
TGTGCCAGCTCACCATCGGGGGGCAATCAGCCCCAGCATTTT
CASSPSGGNQPQHF
>NA|TRBV18|TRBJ2-2|NA
TGTGCCAGCTCACCCCCGTCGTTGAGAGGGGAGCTGTTTTTT
CASSPPSLRGELFF
>TRBD1|TRBV10-3|TRBJ1-3|many
TGTGCCATCAGTGATCAGGGGGCGTATTCTGGAAACACCATATATTTT
CAISDQGAYSGNTIYF
>NA|TRBV2|TRBJ2-2|once
TGTGCCAGCAAAGGACAGAGGCCCACCGGAGAGCTGTTTTTT
CASKGQRPTGELFF
>TRBD2|TRBV4-2|TRBJ2-1|NA
TGTGCCAGCAGCCTCAGCGGGAGTGGTGAGCAGTTCTTC
CASSLSGSGEQFF
>TRBD1|TRBV6-6|TRBJ2-7|NA
TGTGCCAGCCATCGGACAGGTATCCCCATGGGGTACGAGCAGTACTTC
CASHRTGIPMGYEQYF
>NA|TRBV10-2|TRBJ1-4|NA
TGCGCCAGCAGTGACTCACAGGGATCGGCTGAAAAACTGTTTTTT
CASSDSQGSAEKLFF
>TRBD1|TRBV19|TRBJ1-6|NA
TGTGCCAGTAGTATAGCGGGACAGGGGAATTCACCCCTCCACTTT
CASSIAGQGNSPLHF
>NA|TRBV7-6|TRBJ2-7|NA
TGTGCCAGCAGCTTAGACCACAGGTACGAGCAGTACTTC
CASSLDHRYEQYF
>TRBD1|TRBV24-1|TRBJ1-4|NA
TGTGCCACCCAAGGACAGGACAATGAAAAACTGTTTTTT
CATQGQDNEKLFF